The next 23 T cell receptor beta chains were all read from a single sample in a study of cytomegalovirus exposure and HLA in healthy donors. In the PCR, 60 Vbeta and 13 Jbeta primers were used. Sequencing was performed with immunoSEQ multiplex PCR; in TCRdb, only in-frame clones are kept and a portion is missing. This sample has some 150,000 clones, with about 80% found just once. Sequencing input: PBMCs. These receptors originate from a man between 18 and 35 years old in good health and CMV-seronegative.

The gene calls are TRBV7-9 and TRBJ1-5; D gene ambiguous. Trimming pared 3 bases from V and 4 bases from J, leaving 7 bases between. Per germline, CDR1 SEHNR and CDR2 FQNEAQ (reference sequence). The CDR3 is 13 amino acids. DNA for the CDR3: TGTGCCAGCAGCTTTCCGGGAAATCAGCCCCAGCATTTT. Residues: CASSFPGNQPQHF.

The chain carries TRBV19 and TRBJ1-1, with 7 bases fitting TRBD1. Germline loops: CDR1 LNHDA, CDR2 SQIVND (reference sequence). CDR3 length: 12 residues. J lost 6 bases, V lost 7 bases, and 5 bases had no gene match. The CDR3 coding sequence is TGTGCCAGTAACAGGGGAGACGCTGAAGCTTTCTTT. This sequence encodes CASNRGDAEAFF.

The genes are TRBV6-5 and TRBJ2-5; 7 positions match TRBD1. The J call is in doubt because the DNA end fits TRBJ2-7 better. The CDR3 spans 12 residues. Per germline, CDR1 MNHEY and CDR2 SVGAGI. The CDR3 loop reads CASSFRGYEQYF. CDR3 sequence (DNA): TGTGCCAGCAGCTTCAGGGGGTACGAGCAGTACTTC.

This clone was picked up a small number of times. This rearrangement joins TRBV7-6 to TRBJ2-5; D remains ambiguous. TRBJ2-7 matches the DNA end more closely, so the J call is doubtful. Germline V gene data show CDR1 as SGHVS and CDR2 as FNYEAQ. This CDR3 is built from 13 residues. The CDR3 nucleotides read TGTGCCAGCAGCTTATCGGCAGGCTACGAGCAGTACTTC. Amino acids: CASSLSAGYEQYF.

CDR3 in DNA: TGTGCCAGCAGCTTGCGAGCCGGGAACGGGACCGGGGAGCTGTTTTTT. Amino acid sequence: CASSLRAGNGTGELFF. This rearrangement joins TRBV13 to TRBJ2-2; possible D gene TRBD2, 5 bases. Germline CDR1 and CDR2: PRHDT and FYEKMQ (reference sequence). The length of the CDR3 is 16 residues. V lost 3 bases and J 5 bases, leaving 16 bases between the germline ends.

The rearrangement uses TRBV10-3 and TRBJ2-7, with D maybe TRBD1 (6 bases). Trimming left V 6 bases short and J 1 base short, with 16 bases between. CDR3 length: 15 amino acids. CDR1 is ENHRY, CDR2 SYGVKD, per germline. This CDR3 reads CAIRLQGSSSYEQYF. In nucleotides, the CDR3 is TGTGCCATCAGGCTACAGGGTAGTAGTTCCTACGAGCAGTACTTC.

CDR3: CASSPPPRVAGGWPNTGELFF. The CDR3 DNA reads TGCGCCAGCAGCCCTCCCCCAAGGGTTGCGGGGGGGTGGCCGAACACCGGGGAGCTGTTTTTT. The chain couples TRBV5-1 to TRBJ2-2, with 9 bases identical to TRBD2. Trimming cost V 4 bases and J 0 bases; bases outside gene matches: 19. CDR1 SGHRS and CDR2 YFSETQ come from the germline V gene. CDR3 length equals 21 residues.

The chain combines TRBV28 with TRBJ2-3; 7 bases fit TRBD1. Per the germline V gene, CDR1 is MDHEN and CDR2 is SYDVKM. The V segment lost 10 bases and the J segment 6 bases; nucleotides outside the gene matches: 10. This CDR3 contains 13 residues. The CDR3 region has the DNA TGTGCCACCAACAGGGGCCCTCTGGATACGCAGTATTTT. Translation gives CATNRGPLDTQYF.

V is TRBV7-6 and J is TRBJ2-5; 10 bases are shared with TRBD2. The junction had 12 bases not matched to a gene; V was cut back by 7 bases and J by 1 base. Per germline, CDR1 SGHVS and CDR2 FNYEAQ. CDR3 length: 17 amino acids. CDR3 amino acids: CASTRLAGAVGQETQYF. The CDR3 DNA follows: TGTGCCAGCACGCGGCTAGCGGGAGCCGTGGGCCAAGAGACCCAGTACTTC.

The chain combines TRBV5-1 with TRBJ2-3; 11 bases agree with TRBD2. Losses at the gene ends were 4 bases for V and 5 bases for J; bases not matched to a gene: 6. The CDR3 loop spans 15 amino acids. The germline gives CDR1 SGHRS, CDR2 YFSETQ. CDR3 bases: TGCGCCAGCAGCAAGACTAGCGGGGATTTAGATACGCAGTATTTT. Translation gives CASSKTSGDLDTQYF.

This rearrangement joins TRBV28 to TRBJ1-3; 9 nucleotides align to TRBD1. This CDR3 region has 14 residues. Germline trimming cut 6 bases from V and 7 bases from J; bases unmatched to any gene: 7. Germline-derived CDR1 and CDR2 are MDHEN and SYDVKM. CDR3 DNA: TGTGCCAGCAGCCGGACAGGGGATAGCAACACCATATATTTT. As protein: CASSRTGDSNTIYF.

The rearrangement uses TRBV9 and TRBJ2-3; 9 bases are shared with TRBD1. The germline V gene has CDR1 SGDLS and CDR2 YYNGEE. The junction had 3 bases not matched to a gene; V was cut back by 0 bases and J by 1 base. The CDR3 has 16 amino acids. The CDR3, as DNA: TGTGCCAGCAGCGTAGACAGGGGGCCGGGCACAGATACGCAGTATTTT. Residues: CASSVDRGPGTDTQYF.

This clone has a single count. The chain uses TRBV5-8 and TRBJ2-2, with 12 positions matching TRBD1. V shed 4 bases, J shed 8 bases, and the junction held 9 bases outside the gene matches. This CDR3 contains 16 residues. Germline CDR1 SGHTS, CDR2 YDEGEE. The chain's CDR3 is CASSLRDRGLAGELFF. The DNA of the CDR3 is TGTGCCAGCAGCCTCCGGGACAGGGGGCTCGCGGGGGAGCTGTTTTTT.

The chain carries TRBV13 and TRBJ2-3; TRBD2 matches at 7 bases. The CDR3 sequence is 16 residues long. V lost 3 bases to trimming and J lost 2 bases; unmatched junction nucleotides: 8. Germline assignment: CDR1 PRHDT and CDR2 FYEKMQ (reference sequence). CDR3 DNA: TGTGCCAGCAGCTTGGAGCGGGGTAGCAACACAGATACGCAGTATTTT. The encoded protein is CASSLERGSNTDTQYF.

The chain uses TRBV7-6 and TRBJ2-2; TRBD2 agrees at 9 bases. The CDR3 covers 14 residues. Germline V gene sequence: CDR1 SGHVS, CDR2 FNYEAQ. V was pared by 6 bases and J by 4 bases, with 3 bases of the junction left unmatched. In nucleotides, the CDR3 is TGTGCCAGCAGGGCGGGGGGGCCCACCGGGGAGCTGTTTTTT. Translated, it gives CASRAGGPTGELFF.

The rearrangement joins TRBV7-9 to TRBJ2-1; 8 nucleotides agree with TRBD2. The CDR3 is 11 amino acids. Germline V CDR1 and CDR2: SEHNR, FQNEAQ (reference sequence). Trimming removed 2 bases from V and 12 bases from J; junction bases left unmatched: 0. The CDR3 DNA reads TGTGCCAGCAGCTTAAGCGGGAGGCAGTTCTTC. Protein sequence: CASSLSGRQFF.

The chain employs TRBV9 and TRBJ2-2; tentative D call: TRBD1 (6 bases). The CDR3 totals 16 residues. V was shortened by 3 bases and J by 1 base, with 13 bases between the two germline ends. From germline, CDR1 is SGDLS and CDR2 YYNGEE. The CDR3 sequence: CASSDPQGVNTGELFF. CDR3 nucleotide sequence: TGTGCCAGCAGCGACCCACAGGGAGTGAACACCGGGGAGCTGTTTTTT.

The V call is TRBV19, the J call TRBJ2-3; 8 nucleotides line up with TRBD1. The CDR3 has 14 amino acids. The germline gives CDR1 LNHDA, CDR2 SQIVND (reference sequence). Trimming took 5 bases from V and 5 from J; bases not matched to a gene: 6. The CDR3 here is CASSPDRVGDTQYF. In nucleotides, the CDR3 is TGTGCCAGTAGTCCGGACAGGGTCGGAGATACGCAGTATTTT. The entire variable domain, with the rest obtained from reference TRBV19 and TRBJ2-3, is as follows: DGGITQSPKYLFRKEGQNVTLSCEQNLNHDAMYWYRQDPGQGLRLIYYSQIVNDFQKGDIAEGYSVSREKKESFPLTVTSAQKNPTAFYLCASSPDRVGDTQYFGPGTRLTVL.

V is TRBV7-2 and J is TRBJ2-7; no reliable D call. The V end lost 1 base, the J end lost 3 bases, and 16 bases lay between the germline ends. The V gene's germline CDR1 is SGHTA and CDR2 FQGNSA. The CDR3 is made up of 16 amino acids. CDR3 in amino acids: CASSLGHGIDNYEQYF. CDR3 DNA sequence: TGTGCCAGCAGCTTAGGACACGGAATTGATAACTACGAGCAGTACTTC.

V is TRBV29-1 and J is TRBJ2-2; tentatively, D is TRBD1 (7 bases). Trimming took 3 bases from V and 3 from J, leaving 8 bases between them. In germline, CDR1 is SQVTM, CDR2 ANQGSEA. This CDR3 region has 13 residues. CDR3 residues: CSVDRGDTGELFF. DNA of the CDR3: TGCAGCGTTGACAGGGGGGACACCGGGGAGCTGTTTTTT.

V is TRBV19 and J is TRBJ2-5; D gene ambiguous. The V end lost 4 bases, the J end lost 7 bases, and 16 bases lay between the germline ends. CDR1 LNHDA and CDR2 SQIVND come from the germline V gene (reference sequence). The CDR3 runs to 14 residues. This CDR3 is CASSTPTDIGTQYF. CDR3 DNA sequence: TGTGCCAGTAGTACCCCCACAGACATTGGGACCCAGTACTTC. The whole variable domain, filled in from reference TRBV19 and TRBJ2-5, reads DGGITQSPKYLFRKEGQNVTLSCEQNLNHDAMYWYRQDPGQGLRLIYYSQIVNDFQKGDIAEGYSVSREKKESFPLTVTSAQKNPTAFYLCASSTPTDIGTQYFGPGTRLLVL.

CDR3 sequence reads: CASSLLGTSNTGELFF. The CDR3 region has the DNA TGTGCCAGCAGCCTACTCGGGACTTCGAACACCGGGGAGCTGTTTTTT. V usage is TRBV7-3 and J usage is TRBJ2-2, with a possible D match to TRBD2 (6 bases). The CDR3 totals 16 residues. Germline-derived CDR1 and CDR2 are SGHTA and FQGTGA. V dropped 5 bases and J dropped 0 bases, with 13 bases sitting between them.

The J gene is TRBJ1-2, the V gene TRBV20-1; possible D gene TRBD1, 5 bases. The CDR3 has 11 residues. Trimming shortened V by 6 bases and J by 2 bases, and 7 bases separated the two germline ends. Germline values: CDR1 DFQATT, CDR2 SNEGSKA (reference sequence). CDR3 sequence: CSAGGNYGYTF. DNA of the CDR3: TGCAGTGCGGGGGGGAACTATGGCTACACCTTC.